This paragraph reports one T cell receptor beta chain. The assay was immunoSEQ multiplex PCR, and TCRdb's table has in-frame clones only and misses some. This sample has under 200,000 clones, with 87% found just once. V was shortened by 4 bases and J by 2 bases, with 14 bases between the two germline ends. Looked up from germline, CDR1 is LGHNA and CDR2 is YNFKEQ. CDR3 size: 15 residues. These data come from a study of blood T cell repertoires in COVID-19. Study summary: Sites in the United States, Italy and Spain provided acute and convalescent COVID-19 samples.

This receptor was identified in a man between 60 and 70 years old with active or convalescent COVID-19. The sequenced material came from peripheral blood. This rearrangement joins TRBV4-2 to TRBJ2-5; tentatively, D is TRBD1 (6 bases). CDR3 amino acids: CASSPGTREQETQYF. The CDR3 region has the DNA TGTGCCAGCAGCCCCGGGACACGTGAACAAGAGACCCAGTACTTC.